This TCR beta chain originates from a study of T cell responses to AZD1222 COVID-19 vaccine. Germline CDR1 SGHNT, CDR2 YENEEA. The length of the CDR3 is 18 residues. The V and J ends lost 5 bases and 0 bases, in that order; junction bases with no gene match: 10. Produced via immunoSEQ multiplex PCR; TCRdb's table is partial and in-frame only. The profile shows around 210,000 clones, around 94% of them singletons. This clone is a singleton in its sample. This receptor was obtained from an adult who received the MenACWY meningococcal vaccine as a control. This chain connects TRBV11-3 to TRBJ2-6, with TRBD1 matching 7 bases. The specimen comprised peripheral blood, sampled 28 days after the second dose of the MenACWY control vaccine. CDR3: CASSNTDRSSSGANVLTF. The CDR3 DNA follows: TGTGCCAGCAGCAATACGGACAGGTCGTCCTCTGGGGCCAACGTCCTGACTTTC.